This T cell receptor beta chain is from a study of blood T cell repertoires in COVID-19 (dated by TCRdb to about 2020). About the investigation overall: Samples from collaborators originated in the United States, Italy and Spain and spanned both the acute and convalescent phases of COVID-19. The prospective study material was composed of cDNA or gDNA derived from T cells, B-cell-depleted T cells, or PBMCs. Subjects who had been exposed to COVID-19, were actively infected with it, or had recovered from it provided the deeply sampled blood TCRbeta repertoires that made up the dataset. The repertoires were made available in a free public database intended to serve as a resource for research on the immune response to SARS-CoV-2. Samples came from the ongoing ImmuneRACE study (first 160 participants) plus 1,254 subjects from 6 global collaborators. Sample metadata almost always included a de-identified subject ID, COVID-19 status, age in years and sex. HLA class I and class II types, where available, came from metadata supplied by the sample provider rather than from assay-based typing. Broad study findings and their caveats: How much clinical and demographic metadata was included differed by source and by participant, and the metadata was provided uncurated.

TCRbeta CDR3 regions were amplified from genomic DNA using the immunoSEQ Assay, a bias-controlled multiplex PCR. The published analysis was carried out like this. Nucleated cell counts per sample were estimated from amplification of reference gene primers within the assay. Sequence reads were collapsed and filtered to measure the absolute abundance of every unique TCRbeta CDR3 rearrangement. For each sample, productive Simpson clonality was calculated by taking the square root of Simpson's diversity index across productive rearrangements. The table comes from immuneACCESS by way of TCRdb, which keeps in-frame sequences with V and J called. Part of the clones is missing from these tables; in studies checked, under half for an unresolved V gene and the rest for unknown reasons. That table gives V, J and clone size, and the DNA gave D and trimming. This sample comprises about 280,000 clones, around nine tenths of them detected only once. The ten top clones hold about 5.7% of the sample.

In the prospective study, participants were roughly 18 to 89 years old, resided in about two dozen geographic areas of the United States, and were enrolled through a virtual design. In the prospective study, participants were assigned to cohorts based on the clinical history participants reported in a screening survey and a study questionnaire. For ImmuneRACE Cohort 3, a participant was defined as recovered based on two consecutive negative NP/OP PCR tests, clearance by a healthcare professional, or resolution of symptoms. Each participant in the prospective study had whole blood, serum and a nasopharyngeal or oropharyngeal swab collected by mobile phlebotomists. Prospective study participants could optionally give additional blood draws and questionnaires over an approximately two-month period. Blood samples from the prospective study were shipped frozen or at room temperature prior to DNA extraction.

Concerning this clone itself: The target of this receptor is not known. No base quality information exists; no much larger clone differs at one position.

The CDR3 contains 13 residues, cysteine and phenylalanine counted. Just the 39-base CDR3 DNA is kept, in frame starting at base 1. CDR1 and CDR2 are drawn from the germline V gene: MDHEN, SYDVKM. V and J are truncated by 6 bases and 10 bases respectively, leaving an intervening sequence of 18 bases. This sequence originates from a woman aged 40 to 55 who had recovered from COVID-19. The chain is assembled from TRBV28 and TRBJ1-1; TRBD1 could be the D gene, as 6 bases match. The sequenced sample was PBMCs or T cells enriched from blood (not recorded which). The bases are TGTGCCAGCAGAACCGTAACAGGGCCTGGAGCTTTCTTT. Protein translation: CASRTVTGPGAFF.